This entry is about one T cell receptor (beta chain). Clones were sequenced by immunoSEQ multiplex PCR, and TCRdb holds only the in-frame ones, with some missing. The data show 150,000 to 200,000 clones, around 95% seen once. The data originate from a study of T cell responses to AZD1222 COVID-19 vaccine. The sequences come from peripheral blood, collected on day 0 of AZD1222 vaccination. The sequence was collected from an adult in good health.

The DNA for the CDR3 is TGTGCCAGCAGCTCTAGGGGGACAGGCTATGACTATGGCTACACCTTC. Amino acids: CASSSRGTGYDYGYTF. The chain employs TRBV5-6 and TRBJ1-2; 8 bases fit TRBD1. CDR3 length equals 16 residues. The V and J ends lost 3 bases and 3 bases, in that order; junction bases with no gene match: 10. Per germline, CDR1 SGHDT and CDR2 YYEEEE.